Presented here are 3 T cell receptor beta chains from one specimen sequenced in a study of blood T cell repertoires in COVID-19. Profiled with immunoSEQ multiplex PCR; TCRdb holds only in-frame clones, not every one. The sample shows roughly 150,000 clones, roughly 80% of them seen only once. Specimen: peripheral blood. Source of these receptors: a man aged 60 to 75 with acute or convalescent COVID-19.

The chain couples TRBV7-3 to TRBJ2-3; possible D gene TRBD2, 6 bases. Germline values: CDR1 SGHTA, CDR2 FQGTGA. With 5 bases removed from V and 4 bases from J, the gap between germline ends came to 13 bases. The CDR3 has 14 residues. CDR3 sequence reads: CASSPSSVPDTQYF. In nucleotides, the CDR3 is TGTGCCAGCAGCCCCTCTAGCGTACCAGATACGCAGTATTTT.

This clone is a singleton in its sample. This chain joins TRBV6-6 and TRBJ2-7; D is perhaps TRBD1 (5 bases). The length of the CDR3 is 13 residues. Looked up from germline, CDR1 is MNHNY and CDR2 is SVGAGI (reference sequence). Trimming took 4 bases from V and 3 from J, leaving 10 bases between them. The CDR3 region has the DNA TGTGCCAGCAGTTTGAACAGGCGCTACGAGCAGTACTTC. It is translated as CASSLNRRYEQYF.

This clone was recorded a few times. The same CDR3 is also encoded by other DNA sequences in this sample. V and J are TRBV24-1 and TRBJ1-1; no clear D gene. The germline V and J ends were trimmed by 5 bases and 0 bases, with 6 bases remaining between them. CDR3 length equals 13 residues. Germline values: CDR1 KGHDR, CDR2 SFDVKD. The CDR3 DNA reads as TGTGCCACCAGTGGGGCGATGAACACTGAAGCTTTCTTT. It encodes CATSGAMNTEAFF.